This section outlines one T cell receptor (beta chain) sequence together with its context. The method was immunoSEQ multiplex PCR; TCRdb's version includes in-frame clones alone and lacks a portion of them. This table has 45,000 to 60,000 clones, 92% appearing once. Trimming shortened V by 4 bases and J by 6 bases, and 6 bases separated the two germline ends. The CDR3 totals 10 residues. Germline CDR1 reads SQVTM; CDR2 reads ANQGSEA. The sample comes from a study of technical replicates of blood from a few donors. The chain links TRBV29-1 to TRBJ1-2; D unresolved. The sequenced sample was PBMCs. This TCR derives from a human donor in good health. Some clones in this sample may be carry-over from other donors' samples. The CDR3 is CSVAGDGYTF. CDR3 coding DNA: TGCAGCGTTGCCGGAGATGGCTACACCTTC. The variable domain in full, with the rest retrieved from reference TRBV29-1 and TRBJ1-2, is SAVISQKPSRDICQRGTSLTIQCQVDSQVTMMFWYRQQPGQSLTLIATANQGSEATYESGFVIDKFPISRPNLTFSTLTVSNMSPEDSSIYLCSVAGDGYTFGSGTRLTVV.